The text below deals with one T cell receptor (beta chain). With 6 bases clipped from V and 4 bases from J, the junction kept 3 bases outside the gene matches. The CDR3 runs to 13 residues. Per the germline V gene, CDR1 is ENHRY and CDR2 is SYGVKD. Sequencing used immunoSEQ multiplex PCR; TCRdb keeps in-frame clones, though not all of them. The sample contains around 72,000 clones, roughly 84% of which appear only once. These data are taken from a study of blood T cell repertoires in COVID-19. Sample: peripheral blood. This rearrangement joins TRBV10-3 to TRBJ2-3; 8 bases map to TRBD2. The origin of this receptor is a woman aged 55-75 years with acute or convalescent COVID-19. The chain's CDR3 is CAISGGEADTQYF. CDR3 sequence (DNA): TGTGCCATCAGCGGGGGGGAGGCAGATACGCAGTATTTT.